This T cell receptor beta chain is from a study of vaccination and CD4 T cells after COVID-19. Study in general: The convalescents were made up of six males and four females, two of whom were Hispanic. Overall study results and limits: In convalescent patients, 304 of 307 vaccine-specific clones were mono-reactive for SARS-CoV-2 spike.

Oncomine TCR Beta short-read sequencing was applied to DNA from cultured CD4+ T cells. TCRdb fed the PCR reads into MiXCR, producing one record per CDR3 protein. The sample yields 23,000 or so distinct CDR3 sequences, about 30% seen once. Regarding time point: late sampling 161 to 241 days after vaccination in three convalescent patients. As to treatment: approximately 10-day PBMC culture with coronavirus spike peptide pools or control peptides (ViraFEST assay). A single count supports this clonotype. Its cognate antigen is unknown. The CDR3 totals 15 residues. The germline V gene encodes CDR1 SGHDT and CDR2 YYEEEE. The germline V and J ends were trimmed by 4 bases and 2 bases, with 15 bases remaining between them.

V usage is TRBV5-6 and J usage is TRBJ2-5, with D unclear. The source material was CD4+ T cells from blood, cultured in vitro, sampled about 7 months after SARS-CoV-2 vaccination. The TCR sequence derives from a human donor who had recovered from COVID-19. The CDR3 DNA reads as TGTGCCAGCAGCCGGATGGTAGCAGCGCAAGAGACCCAGTACTTC. Its translation is CASSRMVAAQETQYF. The full variable domain, its missing parts supplied by reference TRBV5-6 and TRBJ2-5, is DAGVTQSPTHLIKTRGQQVTLRCSPKSGHDTVSWYQQALGQGPQFIFQYYEEEERQRGNFPDRFSGHQFPNYSSELNVNALLLGDSALYLCASSRMVAAQETQYFGPGTRLLVL.